These 8 T cell receptor beta chains were sequenced from one sample in a study of T-cell memory formation after mild COVID-19. MiXCR was run by TCRdb on the 5' RACE reads, yielding one entry per CDR3 protein. This table holds 280,000 or so distinct CDR3 sequences, 8% to 9% found once. Material for sequencing was PBMCs or a T cell subset sorted from them (not recorded which). The receptors shown here come from a young man who had mild COVID-19 (a few samples of this study predate the infection). Cell type and time point are not known.

The chain combines TRBV5-1 with TRBJ1-3; TRBD1 matches at 7 bases. The CDR3 extends over 14 amino acids. V lost 4 bases, J lost 2 bases, and 3 bases stayed unmatched. Germline assignment: CDR1 SGHRS and CDR2 YFSETQ. CDR3 sequence (DNA): TGCGCCAGCAGCAGCGGGACAGCTGGAAACACCATATATTTT. Protein: CASSSGTAGNTIYF.

This sequence joins TRBV6-2 or TRBV6-3 and TRBJ2-1, with 7 bases fitting TRBD2. The J segment lost 3 bases and the V segment lost 6 bases, leaving 5 bases of the junction unmatched. Germline V CDR1 and CDR2: MNHEY, SVGEGT. The length of the CDR3 is 14 residues. CDR3 loop: CASSGTTLYNEQFF. In DNA, the CDR3 is TGTGCCAGCAGCGGGACTACCCTCTACAATGAGCAGTTCTTC.

This clonotype was detected only a few times. V usage is TRBV20-1 and J usage is TRBJ2-4; the match to TRBD2 covers 11 bases. The CDR3 loop spans 18 amino acids. Germline V lookup: CDR1 DFQATT, CDR2 SNEGSKA (reference sequence). The V segment lost 6 bases and the J segment 0 bases; nucleotides outside the gene matches: 13. CDR3 nucleotide sequence: TGCAGTGCAACCTCGGGACTAGCGGCTCCCAGAGCCAAAAACATTCAGTACTTC. This codes for CSATSGLAAPRAKNIQYF.

The table lists this clonotype with a few counts. The genes are TRBV5-1 and TRBJ1-2; D perhaps matches TRBD1 (5 bases). Germline loops: CDR1 SGHRS, CDR2 YFSETQ. The CDR3 is made up of 15 amino acids. Deletions cut 1 base from V and 4 bases from J, with 14 bases between. CDR3: CASSLYTGPSYGYTF. For the CDR3, the DNA is TGCGCCAGCAGCTTGTATACAGGTCCAAGCTATGGCTACACCTTC.

This clonotype was observed many times. The chain is built from TRBV4-3 and TRBJ1-2, with D unresolved. V was clipped by 4 bases and J by 0 bases, with 6 bases between them. CDR3 length: 13 residues. CDR1 is LGHNA and CDR2 is YSLEER in the germline V gene. CDR3 sequence: CASSLGANYGYTF. The CDR3 bases are TGCGCCAGCAGCCTGGGAGCTAACTATGGCTACACCTTC.

The gene calls are TRBV6-1 and TRBJ2-7; D unclear. The V gene's germline CDR1 is MNHNS and CDR2 SASEGT. V lost 6 bases, J lost 0 bases, and 12 bases lay in between. This CDR3 is built from 14 residues. The CDR3 sequence is CASSPSVSSYEQYF. CDR3 bases: TGTGCCAGCAGCCCCAGTGTGAGCTCCTACGAGCAGTACTTC.

This clonotype was picked up a small number of times. The chain is built from TRBV5-1 and TRBJ1-1; D gene unclear. The CDR3 is 16 residues long. Germline V gives CDR1 SGHRS, CDR2 YFSETQ. V was shortened by 0 bases and J by 2 bases, with 14 bases between the two germline ends. The CDR3 nucleotides are TGCGCCAGCAGCTTGGAGCGGCCAGGAAGAAACACTGAAGCTTTCTTT. It encodes CASSLERPGRNTEAFF.

The chain is built from TRBV4-1 and TRBJ2-7; D not resolved. Germline assignment: CDR1 MGHRA and CDR2 YSYEKL. The CDR3 is 15 amino acids. V was trimmed by 2 bases and J by 1 base, leaving 12 bases between them. The CDR3 region is CASSQPRARSYEQYF. The CDR3 DNA is TGCGCCAGCAGCCAACCCCGGGCCCGATCCTACGAGCAGTACTTC.